The rows below give T cell receptor beta chains drawn from one sample of a study of blood T cell repertoires in COVID-19. Sequencing used immunoSEQ multiplex PCR; TCRdb keeps in-frame clones, though not all of them. Among around 300,000 clones, roughly 87% were seen once, and the ten largest hold roughly 2.3%. Source material: peripheral blood. The receptors come from a man younger than 35 with active or convalescent COVID-19. CDR3s include the opening cysteine and the closing phenylalanine or tryptophan. D genes are given only for firm matches. Rows give clone size only sometimes, using once, few, many, or a class for an expanded clone.

d_gene: -
abundance: -
v_gene: TRBV25-1
j_gene: TRBJ2-3
CDR3aa: CASRGTTDTQYF
CDR3nt: TGTGCCAGCAGGGGGACTACAGATACGCAGTATTTT

d_gene: TRBD1
abundance: -
v_gene: TRBV29-1
j_gene: TRBJ1-1
CDR3aa: CSVALGQGVSTEAFF
CDR3nt: TGCAGCGTTGCCCTGGGACAGGGGGTTTCCACTGAAGCTTTCTTT

d_gene: TRBD2
abundance: -
v_gene: TRBV4-1
j_gene: TRBJ2-1
CDR3aa: CASRGTSGSSYNEQFF
CDR3nt: TGCGCCAGCAGAGGAACTAGCGGGAGCTCCTACAATGAGCAGTTCTTC

d_gene: TRBD1
abundance: -
v_gene: TRBV15
j_gene: TRBJ1-1
CDR3aa: CATSRAPIGGGTEAFF
CDR3nt: TGTGCCACCAGCAGGGCCCCTATAGGGGGCGGAACTGAAGCTTTCTTT

d_gene: -
abundance: -
v_gene: TRBV5-4
j_gene: TRBJ2-5
CDR3aa: CASSLGVTGSWETQYF
CDR3nt: TGTGCCAGCAGCTTGGGTGTAACAGGGTCTTGGGAGACCCAGTACTTC

d_gene: TRBD1
abundance: once
v_gene: TRBV10-2
j_gene: TRBJ1-1
CDR3aa: CASRQGDREAFF
CDR3nt: TGCGCCAGCAGACAGGGGGATCGGGAAGCTTTCTTT

d_gene: -
abundance: -
v_gene: TRBV5-5
j_gene: TRBJ1-1
CDR3aa: CASSPAQGNTEAFF
CDR3nt: TGTGCCAGCAGCCCCGCACAGGGGAACACTGAAGCTTTCTTT

d_gene: TRBD2
abundance: -
v_gene: TRBV9
j_gene: TRBJ2-1
CDR3aa: CASSVGGRAGNEQFF
CDR3nt: TGTGCCAGCAGCGTAGGCGGGAGGGCCGGCAATGAGCAGTTCTTC

d_gene: -
abundance: -
v_gene: TRBV7-9
j_gene: TRBJ1-2
CDR3aa: CASSPRQRLQEGYTF
CDR3nt: TGTGCCAGCAGCCCCAGACAGCGATTACAGGAAGGCTACACCTTC

d_gene: -
abundance: -
v_gene: TRBV19
j_gene: TRBJ1-1
CDR3aa: CASSSQVMNTEAFF
CDR3nt: TGTGCCAGTAGTAGCCAGGTTATGAACACTGAAGCTTTCTTT

d_gene: TRBD1
abundance: -
v_gene: TRBV28
j_gene: TRBJ1-2
CDR3aa: CASSPGGPGGNYYGYTF
CDR3nt: TGTGCCAGCAGTCCCGGCGGGCCAGGGGGCAATTACTATGGCTACACCTTC

d_gene: TRBD1
abundance: -
v_gene: TRBV25-1
j_gene: TRBJ1-1
CDR3aa: CASREGQGLMNTEAFF
CDR3nt: TGTGCCAGCAGAGAGGGACAGGGGCTCATGAACACTGAAGCTTTCTTT

d_gene: -
abundance: -
v_gene: TRBV7-2
j_gene: TRBJ2-2
CDR3aa: CASSLALTGDLPGELFF
CDR3nt: TGTGCCAGCAGCTTAGCGCTCACGGGGGACCTACCCGGGGAGCTGTTTTTT

d_gene: -
abundance: -
v_gene: TRBV5-1
j_gene: TRBJ2-2
CDR3aa: CASSLLPDTGELFF
CDR3nt: TGCGCCAGCAGCTTGCTACCCGACACCGGGGAGCTGTTTTTT

d_gene: TRBD1
abundance: -
v_gene: TRBV27
j_gene: TRBJ1-6
CDR3aa: CASSRDRGSPLHF
CDR3nt: TGTGCCAGCAGCCGGGACAGGGGTTCACCCCTCCACTTT

d_gene: TRBD1
abundance: -
v_gene: TRBV7-2
j_gene: TRBJ1-4
CDR3aa: CASSWTGGAEKLFF
CDR3nt: TGTGCCAGCAGCTGGACAGGGGGCGCTGAAAAACTGTTTTTT

d_gene: -
abundance: -
v_gene: TRBV28
j_gene: TRBJ2-5
CDR3aa: CASSLGAAVQETQYF
CDR3nt: TGTGCCAGCAGTTTGGGGGCGGCAGTTCAAGAGACCCAGTACTTC

d_gene: TRBD1
abundance: -
v_gene: TRBV6-6
j_gene: TRBJ1-2
CDR3aa: CASSSQQGDYGYTF
CDR3nt: TGTGCCAGCAGTTCACAACAGGGGGACTATGGCTACACCTTC

d_gene: -
abundance: -
v_gene: TRBV4-1
j_gene: TRBJ1-5
CDR3aa: CASSQSPAAGGSQHF
CDR3nt: TGCGCCAGCAGCCAATCCCCGGCGGCCGGAGGGTCCCAGCATTTT

d_gene: -
abundance: -
v_gene: TRBV18
j_gene: TRBJ1-1
CDR3aa: CASSPTRTEAFF
CDR3nt: TGTGCCAGCTCACCTACGAGGACTGAAGCTTTCTTT

d_gene: TRBD2
abundance: -
v_gene: TRBV28
j_gene: TRBJ2-5
CDR3aa: CASSFGSGRRETQYF
CDR3nt: TGTGCCAGCAGTTTCGGTAGCGGGAGGAGAGAGACCCAGTACTTC

d_gene: TRBD1
abundance: -
v_gene: TRBV27
j_gene: TRBJ1-2
CDR3aa: CASRSLRDQGGGNYGYTF
CDR3nt: TGTGCCAGCAGAAGTCTTAGGGATCAGGGGGGAGGAAACTATGGCTACACCTTC

d_gene: TRBD1
abundance: -
v_gene: TRBV5-1
j_gene: TRBJ2-2
CDR3aa: CASSLGQGDTGELFF
CDR3nt: TGCGCCAGCAGCTTGGGACAGGGGGACACCGGGGAGCTGTTTTTT